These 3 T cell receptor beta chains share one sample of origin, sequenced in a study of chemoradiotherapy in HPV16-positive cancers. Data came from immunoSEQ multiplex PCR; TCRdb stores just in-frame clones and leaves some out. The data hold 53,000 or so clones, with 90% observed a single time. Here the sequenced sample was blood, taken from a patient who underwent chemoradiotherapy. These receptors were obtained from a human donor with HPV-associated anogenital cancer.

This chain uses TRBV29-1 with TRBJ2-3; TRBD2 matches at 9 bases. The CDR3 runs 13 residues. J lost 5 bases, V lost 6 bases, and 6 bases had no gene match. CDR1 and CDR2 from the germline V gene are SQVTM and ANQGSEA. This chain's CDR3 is CSVETSGLDTQYF. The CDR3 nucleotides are TGCAGCGTGGAGACTAGCGGACTAGATACGCAGTATTTT.

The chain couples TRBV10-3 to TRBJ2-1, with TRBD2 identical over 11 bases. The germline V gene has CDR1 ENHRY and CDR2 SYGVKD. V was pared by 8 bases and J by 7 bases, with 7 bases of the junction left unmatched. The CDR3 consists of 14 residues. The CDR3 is CAIGTSGSQNEQFF. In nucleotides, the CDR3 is TGTGCCATCGGAACTAGCGGGAGTCAGAATGAGCAGTTCTTC.

CDR3 coding DNA: TGTGCCAGCAGCGTTTCCCCTAGCGGGAGGGGGGGAGATACGCAGTATTTT. Its protein product is CASSVSPSGRGGDTQYF. The chain carries TRBV9 and TRBJ2-3; 12 positions agree with TRBD2. The CDR3 length is 17 residues. V lost 2 bases, J lost 5 bases, and 9 bases stayed unmatched. The V gene's germline CDR1 is SGDLS and CDR2 YYNGEE. Complete variable domain (other parts from reference TRBV9 and TRBJ2-3): DSGVTQTPKHLITATGQRVTLRCSPRSGDLSVYWYQQSLDQGLQFLIQYYNGEERAKGNILERFSAQQFPDLHSELNLSSLELGDSALYFCASSVSPSGRGGDTQYFGPGTRLTVL.